The T cell receptor (beta chain) described here comes from a study of spatial heterogeneity in lung cancer. Time point: sample taken at primary tumor resection. Material for sequencing was whole RNA from tumor, nontumor lung or frozen PBMC, left unsorted. TCRdb redid the calling of the 5' RACE reads with MiXCR, one entry per CDR3 protein. This table holds some 85,000 distinct CDR3 sequences, approximately 20% found once. The V gene lost 6 bases and the J gene lost 12 bases, with 18 bases spanning the gap. The germline V gene encodes CDR1 MNHEY and CDR2 SMNVEV (reference sequence). This CDR3 is built from 13 residues. This clonotype was seen more than once but under ten times.

Specimen: PBMCs, collected at surgery. V usage is TRBV27 and J usage is TRBJ2-1, with D perhaps matching TRBD1 (8 bases). This clonotype originated in a male donor with early-stage non-small cell lung cancer. CDR3 amino acids: CASRLTGEGGQFF. CDR3 coding DNA: TGTGCCAGCAGATTGACAGGGGAGGGGGGGCAGTTCTTC.